These T cell receptor beta chains were read from a single sample in a study of T-cell memory formation after mild COVID-19. MiXCR, run by TCRdb on the 5' RACE reads, gives a single entry per CDR3 protein. In the table there are under 300,000 distinct CDR3 sequences, over 15% of which are singletons. The sequenced material came from PBMCs or a T cell subset sorted from them (not recorded which). Receptors were obtained from a young man who had mild COVID-19 (a few samples of this study predate the infection). Cell type and time point are not known. Each CDR3 is given with its conserved first and last residue. A D gene is named only where the DNA matches it firmly. Size is stated for part of the rows, as once, few or many counts, or as a class when the clone is expanded.

-	TRBJ2-5	-	TRBV5-5	TGTGCCAGCAGCTTGGGTGGGGCGACCAGGGAGACCCAGTACTTC	CASSLGGATRETQYF
-	TRBJ1-1	-	TRBV28	TGTGCCAGCAGATCGAACACTGAAGCTTTCTTT	CASRSNTEAFF
TRBD2	TRBJ2-5	-	TRBV7-9	TGTGCCAGCAGCTCCCCTGGGACTAGCGGGGGCATGGGGGAGACCCAGTACTTC	CASSSPGTSGGMGETQYF
TRBD1	TRBJ1-5	-	TRBV6-2/TRBV6-3	TGTGCCAGCAGGGGGGACAGGCCTCGTTTTTTTGAGCCCCAGCATTTT	CASRGDRPRFFEPQHF
-	TRBJ1-6	-	TRBV12-3/TRBV12-4	TGTGCCAGCAGCCATGAAAGATATAATTCACCCCTCCACTTT	CASSHERYNSPLHF
-	TRBJ1-3	many	TRBV9	TGTGCCAGCAGCCGGGACACTGGAAACACCATATATTTT	CASSRDTGNTIYF
TRBD1	TRBJ2-3	-	TRBV7-8	TGTGCCAGCAGCTCGAGGACAGGGAATACGCAGTATTTT	CASSSRTGNTQYF
-	TRBJ2-5	-	TRBV4-3	TGCGCCAGCAGCCAAGATCCCTTCGGGTCTAAGGAGACCCAGTACTTC	CASSQDPFGSKETQYF
-	TRBJ2-2	few	TRBV6-5	TGTGCCAGCAGTTACTTTAACACCGGGGAGCTGTTTTTT	CASSYFNTGELFF
TRBD1	TRBJ1-5	few	TRBV6-1	TGTGCCAGCAGTTATGACAGGGTAAGGGATCAGCCCCAGCATTTT	CASSYDRVRDQPQHF
-	TRBJ2-3	many	TRBV4-3	TGCGCCAGCAGTACCGCAGGCGGCGATACGCAGTATTTT	CASSTAGGDTQYF
-	TRBJ2-7	few	TRBV7-2	TGTGCCAGCAGCTCGACGTCTTACGAGCAGTACTTC	CASSSTSYEQYF
-	TRBJ2-1	few	TRBV2	TGTGCCAGCAGGCTAACAGAAGTAGGTGAGCAGTTCTTC	CASRLTEVGEQFF
TRBD2	TRBJ2-1	few	TRBV5-1	TGCGCCAGCAGCTCGCAGACTAGCGGGAGATACAATGAGCAGTTCTTC	CASSSQTSGRYNEQFF
-	TRBJ2-5	many	TRBV5-6	TGTGCCAGCAGCTTGAGGGGCGGTAGAGAGACCCAGTACTTC	CASSLRGGRETQYF
-	TRBJ2-1	-	TRBV24-1	TGTGCCACCAGTGAAGGGGGGGACTTAAACAATGAGCAGTTCTTC	CATSEGGDLNNEQFF
-	TRBJ1-5	-	TRBV20-1	TGCAGTGCTAAGGGGAGAGAGTATAGCAATCAGCCCCAGCATTTT	CSAKGREYSNQPQHF
-	TRBJ2-3	-	TRBV12-3/TRBV12-4	TGTGCCAGCAGGTCGGGACTCCTAACGCAGTATTTT	CASRSGLLTQYF
-	TRBJ2-7	few	TRBV2	TGTGCCAGCAGTAGTAGTGGATACGAGCAGTACTTC	CASSSSGYEQYF
-	TRBJ2-1	-	TRBV25-1	TGTGCCAGCAGGTCGGCTGAGCAGTTCTTC	CASRSAEQFF
TRBD1	TRBJ1-4	-	TRBV18	TGTGCCAGCTCACCAACAGGGGTAAATGAAAAACTGTTTTTT	CASSPTGVNEKLFF
-	TRBJ2-3	-	TRBV11-2	TGTGCCAGCAGCTTCTTAGCATCTGGGGGGGCCGCAGATACGCAGTATTTT	CASSFLASGGAADTQYF
TRBD2	TRBJ2-2	few	TRBV4-3	TGCGCCAGCAGCCAAACTAGCGGCGGGGAGCTGTTTTTT	CASSQTSGGELFF
-	TRBJ1-4	many	TRBV28	TGTGCCAGCAGTTTAATCCGGGACCCCGCTGAAAAACTGTTTTTT	CASSLIRDPAEKLFF
-	TRBJ1-5	-	TRBV7-2	TGTGCCAGCAGCTTAGCACTCGGGTCTTACAATCAGCCCCAGCATTTT	CASSLALGSYNQPQHF
-	TRBJ1-2	few	TRBV6-5	TGTGCCAGCCAGAATCCTAACTATGGCTACACCTTC	CASQNPNYGYTF
TRBD1	TRBJ2-6	few	TRBV18	TGTGCCAGCTCGCGGACAGGGGGCATAACCGGGGCCAACGTCCTGACTTTC	CASSRTGGITGANVLTF
TRBD2	TRBJ2-1	few	TRBV7-3	TGTGCCAGCAGCCCCAGTTCAGCGGGGGGTTACAATGAGCAGTTCTTC	CASSPSSAGGYNEQFF
-	TRBJ2-7	once	TRBV5-1	TGCGCCAGCAGCTTGGATAGCGGAATGTTCTCCTACGAGCAGTACTTC	CASSLDSGMFSYEQYF
-	TRBJ2-3	many	TRBV5-1	TGCGCCAGCAGCCTACAGGGAGGGACAGATACGCAGTATTTT	CASSLQGGTDTQYF
-	TRBJ2-7	-	TRBV7-2	TGTGCCAGCAGCACCCCCGGGAGACACGAGCAGTACTTC	CASSTPGRHEQYF
-	TRBJ1-5	many	TRBV7-9	TGTGCCAGCAGCTTTGAAGGGACATCTTATAGCAATCAGCCCCAGCATTTT	CASSFEGTSYSNQPQHF
-	TRBJ1-1	-	TRBV11-1	TGTGCCAGCAGCTTTGACCTGAACACTGAAGCTTTCTTT	CASSFDLNTEAFF
-	TRBJ1-3	few	TRBV20-1	TGCAGTGCTTCCTCCCCGGGAAACACCATATATTTT	CSASSPGNTIYF
-	TRBJ2-5	-	TRBV7-3	TGTGCCAGCAGTACCGGGGGCGCAGAGACCCAGTACTTC	CASSTGGAETQYF
TRBD2	TRBJ2-3	few	TRBV7-2	TGTGCCAGCAGTCACCCGACTAGCGGGGGGGAACTGAGCACAGATACGCAGTATTTT	CASSHPTSGGELSTDTQYF
TRBD2	TRBJ2-2	few	TRBV20-1	TGCAGTGCTTCTAGCGGGGGAAACACCGGGGAGCTGTTTTTT	CSASSGGNTGELFF
-	TRBJ2-5	few	TRBV7-9	TGTGCCAGCAGCCCTCAGTCGGGGCGAGAGACCCAGTACTTC	CASSPQSGRETQYF
-	TRBJ1-2	-	TRBV7-2	TGTGCCAGCAGCCCAACGGCGGCTAACTATGGCTACACCTTC	CASSPTAANYGYTF
TRBD1	TRBJ1-1	-	TRBV10-3	TGTGCCATAAGACCGCGACAGGGGGTAAAAGCTTTCTTT	CAIRPRQGVKAFF
-	TRBJ1-2	-	TRBV6-5	TGTGCCAGTAGGCAATCTACAGGGTCCGGCTACACCTTC	CASRQSTGSGYTF
-	TRBJ2-2	-	TRBV5-1	TGCGCCAGCAGCTTGGGGCCCAAGGCCGGGGAGCTGTTTTTT	CASSLGPKAGELFF
-	TRBJ2-1	few	TRBV20-1	TGCAGCGAACTCGGGACCGGGAATAAGCAGTTCTTC	CSELGTGNKQFF
-	TRBJ2-3	-	TRBV20-1	TGCAGTGTACCGGGCAGTTCTAGCACAGATACGCAGTATTTT	CSVPGSSSTDTQYF
-	TRBJ2-2	many	TRBV6-2/TRBV6-3	TGTGCCTCACGCCGGGTGGCAAACACCGGGGAGCTGTTTTTT	CASRRVANTGELFF
-	TRBJ2-5	-	TRBV20-1	TGCAGTGCAGAACAGGGTGGGGAGACCCAGTACTTC	CSAEQGGETQYF
TRBD2	TRBJ2-3	few	TRBV5-1	TGCGCCAGCTCTCTGACTAGCGGGGATCTCACAGATACGCAGTATTTT	CASSLTSGDLTDTQYF
TRBD1	TRBJ1-1	few	TRBV6-8	TGTGCCAGCAGTTACCTTGTCCGGGACAGGGTCGGGAACACTGAAGCTTTCTTT	CASSYLVRDRVGNTEAFF
-	TRBJ2-3	few	TRBV12-3/TRBV12-4	TGTGCCAGCAGTTCACACGATAGCGGACGCACAGATACGCAGTATTTT	CASSSHDSGRTDTQYF
-	TRBJ1-1	-	TRBV29-1	TGCAGCGTTGAAGTTTTGACTTTCAAGGTAGGGACTGAAGCTTTCTTT	CSVEVLTFKVGTEAFF
-	TRBJ2-2	few	TRBV28	TGTGCCAGCAGTTTACCCCAGGACGCCGGGGAGCTGTTTTTT	CASSLPQDAGELFF